This record looks at one T cell receptor beta chain sequence and its context. Its target is not known. This record comes from a study of graft-versus-host responses after intestinal transplantation. Study background: Every recipient had anti-thymocyte globulin induction and two to three years of tacrolimus plus steroids. The study's findings and limits: Some GvH clones appeared in ileal mucosa or blood before recipient bone marrow. High graft-versus-host to host-versus-graft clonal ratios were seen in allografts of patients with graft-donor T cell macrochimerism.

Measured with immunoSEQ multiplex PCR; TCRdb has only the in-frame clones, and not every one. The data hold 65,000 to 90,000 clones, with approximately 90% observed a single time. The origin of this receptor is a human donor who was the organ donor for an intestinal transplant. Sequencing used unstimulated CD8+ T cells sorted from spleen or lymph node cells, obtained before transplant.

The CDR3 protein is CATEDGNYGYTF. CDR3 DNA: TGTGCCACAGAGGACGGTAACTATGGCTACACCTTC. This sequence joins TRBV6-5 and TRBJ1-2, with D uncertain. Germline V CDR1 and CDR2: MNHEY, SVGAGI. V was pared by 10 bases and J by 1 base, with 10 bases between. This CDR3 has 12 amino acids.